This T cell receptor (beta chain) came from a study of graft-versus-host responses after intestinal transplantation. General study findings and limits: Among recipient marrow samples, GvH clones were found; some appeared first in ileum or blood. Researchers found peak circulating GvH clone levels linked to early post-transplant HvG declines. Allograft graft-versus-host to host-versus-graft clonal ratios ran high in patients with graft-donor T cell macrochimerism.

The CDR3 covers 13 residues. Per the germline V gene, CDR1 is ENHRY and CDR2 is SYGVKD. The V gene end was trimmed by 4 bases and the J gene end by 1 base; junction bases not matched to a gene: 0. The method was immunoSEQ multiplex PCR; TCRdb's version includes in-frame clones alone and lacks a portion of them. The sample lists tens of thousands of clones, 82% occurring once. In regard to this clone: The antigen remains unidentified.

This TCR came from a human donor who was the organ donor for an intestinal transplant. The chain couples TRBV10-3 to TRBJ1-1, with 7 nucleotides matching TRBD1. Material: unstimulated CD8+ T cells sorted from spleen or lymph node cells, obtained before transplant. In nucleotides, the CDR3 is TGTGCCATCAGTGGGACAGGGAACACTGAAGCTTTCTTT. This encodes CAISGTGNTEAFF.